This T cell receptor (beta chain) was sequenced for a study of T cells after yellow fever vaccination. Turning to the study itself: For low cell numbers, libraries were made with SMART-Seq v4 Ultra Low Input. Study-level results: Re-detected after boosting: most primary clones, 96% of CD4 and about 85% of CD8.

Universal primer sites and UMIs were introduced during 5'RACE template-switching synthesis of TCR cDNA. Using its own MiXCR run on the 5' RACE reads, TCRdb lists one record per CDR3 protein. Of more than 200,000 distinct CDR3 sequences listed, about 3.7% are singletons. This clonotype has ten or more counts. Its antigen is currently unknown. V dropped 3 bases and J dropped 9 bases, with 14 bases sitting between them. The CDR3 covers 13 residues. This sequence originates from a young man who received the YFV17D yellow fever vaccine. The chain carries TRBV12-3 or TRBV12-4 and TRBJ1-1; D is ambiguous. The material was PBMCs, obtained 15 days after the yellow fever booster vaccination. DNA of the CDR3: TGTGCCAGCAGTTTCCAGGACCCGATAAAAGCTTTCTTT. Its protein is CASSFQDPIKAFF.